This T cell receptor beta chain was identified during a study of blood T cell repertoires in COVID-19. About the research overall: Samples taken during acute and convalescent COVID-19 were collected in the United States, Italy and Spain. PBMCs, B-cell-depleted T cells, or T cells were the source of the cDNA or gDNA that made up the material.

J was trimmed by 4 bases and V by 6 bases; bases with no gene match: 6. CDR1 is SNHLY and CDR2 is FYNNEI in the germline V gene. The CDR3 runs 14 residues. Study processing details: Reference gene primer amplification gave estimated nucleated cell counts. Measured with immunoSEQ multiplex PCR; TCRdb has only the in-frame clones, and not every one. For V, J and clone size, that table is used; D and trimming come from the DNA. The data hold tens of thousands of clones, with roughly 80% observed a single time. The chain carries TRBV2 and TRBJ2-5, with TRBD1 matching 9 bases. The sample taken for sequencing was peripheral blood. This TCR was recovered from a woman in her sixties or seventies with acute or convalescent COVID-19. The DNA for the CDR3 is TGTGCCAGCAGCCCGGACAGGGGCCGAGAGACCCAGTACTTC. This encodes CASSPDRGRETQYF.